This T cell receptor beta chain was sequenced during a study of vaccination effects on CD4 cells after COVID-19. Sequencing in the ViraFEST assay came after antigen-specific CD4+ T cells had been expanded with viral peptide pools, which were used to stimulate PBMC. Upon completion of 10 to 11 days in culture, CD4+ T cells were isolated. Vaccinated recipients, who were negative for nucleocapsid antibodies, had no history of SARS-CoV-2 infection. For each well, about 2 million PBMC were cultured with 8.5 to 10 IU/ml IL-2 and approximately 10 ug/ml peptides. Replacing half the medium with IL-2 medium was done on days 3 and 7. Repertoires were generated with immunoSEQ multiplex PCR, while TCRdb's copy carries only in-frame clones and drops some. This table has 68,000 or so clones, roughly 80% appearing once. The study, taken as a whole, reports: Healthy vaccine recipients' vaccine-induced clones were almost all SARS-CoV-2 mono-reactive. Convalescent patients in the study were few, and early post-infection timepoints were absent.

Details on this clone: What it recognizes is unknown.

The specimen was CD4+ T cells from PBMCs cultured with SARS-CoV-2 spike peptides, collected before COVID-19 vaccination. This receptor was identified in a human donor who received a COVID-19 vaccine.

The CDR3 nucleotides read TGTGCCAGCAGCTTGGCGGGGCTGGGGGAGCTGTTTTTT. Its protein product is CASSLAGLGELFF. The V gene is TRBV5-4, the J gene TRBJ2-2; D tentatively reads TRBD1 or TRBD2 (5 bases each). This CDR3 is built from 13 residues. From germline, CDR1 is SGHNT and CDR2 YYREEE (reference sequence). The V and J ends lost 0 bases and 8 bases respectively, with 8 bases between them.